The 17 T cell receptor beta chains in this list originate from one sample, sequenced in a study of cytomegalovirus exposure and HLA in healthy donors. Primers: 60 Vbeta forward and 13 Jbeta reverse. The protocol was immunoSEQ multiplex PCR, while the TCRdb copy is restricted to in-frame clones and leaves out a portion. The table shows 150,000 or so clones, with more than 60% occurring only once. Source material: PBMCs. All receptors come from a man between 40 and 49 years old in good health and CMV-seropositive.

The CDR3 DNA is TGTGCCACCGGAGTGGGTGGGGCCGCTAGCACAGATACGCAGTATTTT. The encoded protein is CATGVGGAASTDTQYF. This sequence joins TRBV10-3 and TRBJ2-3; maybe TRBD1 (5 bases). The germline V and J ends were trimmed by 10 bases and 0 bases, with 20 bases remaining between them. Germline V CDR1 and CDR2: ENHRY, SYGVKD. The length of the CDR3 is 16 residues.

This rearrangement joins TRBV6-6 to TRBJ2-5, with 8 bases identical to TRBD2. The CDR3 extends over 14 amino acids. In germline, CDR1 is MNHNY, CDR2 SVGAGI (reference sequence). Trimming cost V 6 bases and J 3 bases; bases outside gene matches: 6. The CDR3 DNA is TGTGCCAGCAGACCCGGGACTAGAGAAGAGACCCAGTACTTC. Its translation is CASRPGTREETQYF.

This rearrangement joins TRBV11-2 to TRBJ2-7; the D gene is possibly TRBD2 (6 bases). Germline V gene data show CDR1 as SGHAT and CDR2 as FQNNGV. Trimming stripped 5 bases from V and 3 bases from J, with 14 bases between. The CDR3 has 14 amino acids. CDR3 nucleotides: TGTGCCAGCAGCACATTAGCGGCCATCTACGAGCAGTACTTC. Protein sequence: CASSTLAAIYEQYF.

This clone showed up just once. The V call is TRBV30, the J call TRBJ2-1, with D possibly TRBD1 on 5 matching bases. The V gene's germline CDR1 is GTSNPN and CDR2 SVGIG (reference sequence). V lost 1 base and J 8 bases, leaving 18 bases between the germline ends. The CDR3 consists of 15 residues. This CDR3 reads CAWSGGLPTQDEQFF. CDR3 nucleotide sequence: TGTGCCTGGAGTGGGGGCTTACCAACTCAGGATGAGCAGTTCTTC.

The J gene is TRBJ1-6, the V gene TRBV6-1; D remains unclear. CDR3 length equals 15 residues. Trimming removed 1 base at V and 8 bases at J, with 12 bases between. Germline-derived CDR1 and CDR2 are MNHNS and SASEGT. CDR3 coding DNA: TGTGCCAGCAGTGAAGGACACGGGCGGGATTCACCCCTCCACTTT. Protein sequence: CASSEGHGRDSPLHF.

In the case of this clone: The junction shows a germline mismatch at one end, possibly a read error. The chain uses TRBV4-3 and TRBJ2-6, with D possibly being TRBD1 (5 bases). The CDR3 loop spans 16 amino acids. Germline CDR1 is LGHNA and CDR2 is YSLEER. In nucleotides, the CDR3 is TGCGCCAGCAGCCCATCTTTAGTCTCTGGGGCCAACGGCCTGACTTTC. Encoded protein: CASSPSLVSGANGLTF.

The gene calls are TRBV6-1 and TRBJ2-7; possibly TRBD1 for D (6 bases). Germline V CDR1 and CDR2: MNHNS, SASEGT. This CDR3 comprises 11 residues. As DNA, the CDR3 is TGTGCTTCTCGGACAGACTACGAGCAGTACTTC. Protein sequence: CASRTDYEQYF.

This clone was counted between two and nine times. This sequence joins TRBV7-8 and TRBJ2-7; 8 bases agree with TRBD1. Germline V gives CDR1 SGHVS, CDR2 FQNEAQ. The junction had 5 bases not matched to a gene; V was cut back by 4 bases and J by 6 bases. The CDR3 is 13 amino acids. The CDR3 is CASSSDRGGEQYF. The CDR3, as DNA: TGTGCCAGCAGCTCCGACAGGGGCGGCGAGCAGTACTTC.

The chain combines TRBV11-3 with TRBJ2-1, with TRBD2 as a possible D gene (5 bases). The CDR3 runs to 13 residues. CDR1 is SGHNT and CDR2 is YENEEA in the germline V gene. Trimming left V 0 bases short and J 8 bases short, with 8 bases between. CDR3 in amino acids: CASSLEAGYEQFF. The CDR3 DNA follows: TGTGCCAGCAGCTTAGAGGCGGGCTATGAGCAGTTCTTC.

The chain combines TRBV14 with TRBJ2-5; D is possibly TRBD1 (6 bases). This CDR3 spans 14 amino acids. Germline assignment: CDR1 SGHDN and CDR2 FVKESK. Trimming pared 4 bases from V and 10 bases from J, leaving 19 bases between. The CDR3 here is CASSRPGTPYDQYF. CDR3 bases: TGTGCCAGCAGCCGCCCCGGGACACCCTATGACCAGTACTTC.

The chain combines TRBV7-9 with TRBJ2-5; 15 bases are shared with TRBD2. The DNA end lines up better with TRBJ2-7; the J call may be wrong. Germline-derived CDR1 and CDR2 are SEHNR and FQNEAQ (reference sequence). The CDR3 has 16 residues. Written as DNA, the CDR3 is TGTGCCAGCAGCCTGCCGGGACTAGCGGGAGGTTACGAGCAGTACTTC. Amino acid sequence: CASSLPGLAGGYEQYF.

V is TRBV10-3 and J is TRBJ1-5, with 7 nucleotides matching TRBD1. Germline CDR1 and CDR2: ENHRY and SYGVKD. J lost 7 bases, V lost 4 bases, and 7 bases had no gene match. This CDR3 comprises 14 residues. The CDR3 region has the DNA TGTGCCATCAGTGGAGACAGGGTACGCCAGCCCCAGCATTTT. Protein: CAISGDRVRQPQHF.

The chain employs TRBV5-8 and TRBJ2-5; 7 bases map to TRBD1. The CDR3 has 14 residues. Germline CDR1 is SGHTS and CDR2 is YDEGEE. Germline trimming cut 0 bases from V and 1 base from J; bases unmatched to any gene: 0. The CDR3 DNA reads TGTGCCAGCAGCTTGGGACAGGGCCAAGAGACCCAGTACTTC. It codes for CASSLGQGQETQYF.

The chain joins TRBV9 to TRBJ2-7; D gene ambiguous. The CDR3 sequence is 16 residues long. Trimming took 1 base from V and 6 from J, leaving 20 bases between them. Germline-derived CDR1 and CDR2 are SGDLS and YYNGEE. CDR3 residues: CASSVSAISPSGEQYF. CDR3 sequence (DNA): TGTGCCAGCAGCGTATCAGCGATTTCTCCCTCGGGCGAGCAGTACTTC.

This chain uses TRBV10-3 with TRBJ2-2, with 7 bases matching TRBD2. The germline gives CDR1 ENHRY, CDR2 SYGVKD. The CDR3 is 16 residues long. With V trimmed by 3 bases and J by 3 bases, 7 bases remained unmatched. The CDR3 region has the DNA TGTGCCATCAGTGATCCGGGGGGAACCGACACCGGGGAGCTGTTTTTT. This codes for CAISDPGGTDTGELFF.

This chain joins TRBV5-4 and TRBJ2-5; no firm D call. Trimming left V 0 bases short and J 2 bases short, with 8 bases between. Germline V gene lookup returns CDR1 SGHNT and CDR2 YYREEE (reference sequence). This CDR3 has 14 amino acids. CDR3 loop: CASSLVSTQETQYF. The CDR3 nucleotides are TGTGCCAGCAGCTTGGTATCGACTCAAGAGACCCAGTACTTC.

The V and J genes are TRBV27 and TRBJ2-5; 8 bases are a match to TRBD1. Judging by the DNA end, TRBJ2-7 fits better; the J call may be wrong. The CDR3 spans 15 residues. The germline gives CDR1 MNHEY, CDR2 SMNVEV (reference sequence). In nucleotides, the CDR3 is TGTGCCAGCAGTCCGACCGGGACAGGATCCTACGAGCAGTACTTC. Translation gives CASSPTGTGSYEQYF.